The next 2 T cell receptor beta chains were all read from a single sample in a study of blood T cell repertoires in COVID-19. Here immunoSEQ multiplex PCR was the method, and the copy in TCRdb shows in-frame clones only, minus some. The table lists 70,000 or so clones, around nine tenths of them singletons. The sequenced material came from peripheral blood. These receptors came from a woman of 80 years or more with acute or convalescent COVID-19.

The J gene is TRBJ1-2, the V gene TRBV7-2, with D perhaps matching TRBD1 (6 bases). Trimming stripped 5 bases from V and 7 bases from J, with 23 bases between. This CDR3 spans 16 amino acids. Germline CDR1 and CDR2: SGHTA and FQGNSA. The CDR3 is CASSLHILGGLGGYTF. In DNA form, the CDR3 reads TGTGCCAGCAGCCTACACATCCTCGGGGGGCTTGGTGGCTACACCTTC.

The gene calls are TRBV7-6 and TRBJ2-1; a weak D match, TRBD2 (6 bases). The CDR3 runs 15 residues. Per the germline V gene, CDR1 is SGHVS and CDR2 is FNYEAQ. Trimming cost V 1 base and J 10 bases, with 17 bases left between them. CDR3: CASSLVGGPTKEQFF. The CDR3 bases are TGTGCCAGCAGCTTAGTGGGGGGACCTACGAAAGAGCAGTTCTTC.